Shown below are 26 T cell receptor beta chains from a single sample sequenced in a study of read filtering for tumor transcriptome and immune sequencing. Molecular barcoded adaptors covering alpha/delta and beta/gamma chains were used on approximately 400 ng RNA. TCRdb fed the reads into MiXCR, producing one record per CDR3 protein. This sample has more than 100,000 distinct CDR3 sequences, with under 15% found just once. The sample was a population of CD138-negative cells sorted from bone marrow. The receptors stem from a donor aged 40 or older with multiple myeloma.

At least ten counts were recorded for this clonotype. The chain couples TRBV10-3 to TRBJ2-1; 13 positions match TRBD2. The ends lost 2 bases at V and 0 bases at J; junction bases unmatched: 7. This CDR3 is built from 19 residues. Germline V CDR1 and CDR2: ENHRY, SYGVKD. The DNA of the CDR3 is TGTGCCATCAGTGAGCAGTGGACTAGCGGGAGAGGCTCCTACAATGAGCAGTTCTTC. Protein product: CAISEQWTSGRGSYNEQFF.

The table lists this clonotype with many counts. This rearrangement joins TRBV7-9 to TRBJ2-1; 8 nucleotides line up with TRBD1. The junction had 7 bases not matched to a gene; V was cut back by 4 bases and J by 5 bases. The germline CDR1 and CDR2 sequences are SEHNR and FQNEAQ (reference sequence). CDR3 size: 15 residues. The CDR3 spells CASSSAGTGDNEQFF. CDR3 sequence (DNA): TGTGCCAGCAGCTCCGCCGGGACAGGTGACAATGAGCAGTTCTTC.

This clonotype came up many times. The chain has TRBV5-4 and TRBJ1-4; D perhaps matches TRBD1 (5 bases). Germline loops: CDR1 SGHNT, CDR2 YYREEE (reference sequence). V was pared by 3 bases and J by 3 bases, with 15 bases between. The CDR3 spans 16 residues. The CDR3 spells CASSSGAAMSNEKLFF. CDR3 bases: TGTGCCAGCAGCTCCGGGGCCGCGATGTCTAATGAAAAACTGTTTTTT.

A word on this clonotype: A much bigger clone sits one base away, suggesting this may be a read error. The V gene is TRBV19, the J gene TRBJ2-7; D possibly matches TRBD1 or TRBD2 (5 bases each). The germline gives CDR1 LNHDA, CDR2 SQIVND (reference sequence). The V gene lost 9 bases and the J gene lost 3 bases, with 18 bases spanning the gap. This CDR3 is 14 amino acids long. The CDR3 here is CARSRDPDNYEQYF. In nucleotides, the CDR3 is TGTGCCAGGAGCCGGGACCCGGACAACTACGAGCAGTACTTC. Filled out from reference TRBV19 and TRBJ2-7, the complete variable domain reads DGGITQSPKYLFRKEGQNVTLSCEQNLNHDAMYWYRQDPGQGLRLIYYSQIVNDFQKGDIAEGYSVSREKKESFPLTVTSAQKNPTAFYLCARSRDPDNYEQYFGPGTRLTVT.

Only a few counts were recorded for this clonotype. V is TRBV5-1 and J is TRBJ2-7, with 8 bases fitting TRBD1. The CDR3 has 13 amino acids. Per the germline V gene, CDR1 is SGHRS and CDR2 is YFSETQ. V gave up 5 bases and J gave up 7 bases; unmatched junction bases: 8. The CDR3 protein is CASRQGDVLEQYF. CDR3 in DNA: TGCGCCAGCAGACAGGGGGACGTACTAGAGCAGTACTTC. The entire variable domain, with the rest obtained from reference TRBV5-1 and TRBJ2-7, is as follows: KAGVTQTPRYLIKTRGQQVTLSCSPISGHRSVSWYQQTPGQGLQFLFEYFSETQRNKGNFPGRFSGRQFSNSRSEMNVSTLELGDSALYLCASRQGDVLEQYFGPGTRLTVT.

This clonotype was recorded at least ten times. CDR3 sequence: CSARGDLNTGELFF. The CDR3 nucleotides are TGCAGTGCTAGAGGGGACTTGAACACCGGGGAGCTGTTTTTT. V usage is TRBV20-1 and J usage is TRBJ2-2; TRBD2 might be the D (6 bases). CDR1 is DFQATT and CDR2 is SNEGSKA in the germline V gene (reference sequence). CDR3 length equals 14 residues. Trimming took off 1 base at V and 1 base at J, with 7 bases between the two ends.

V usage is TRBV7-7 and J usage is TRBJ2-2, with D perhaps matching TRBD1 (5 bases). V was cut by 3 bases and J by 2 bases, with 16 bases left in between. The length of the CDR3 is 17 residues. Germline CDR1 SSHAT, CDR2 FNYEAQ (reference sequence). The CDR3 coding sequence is TGTGCCAGCAGCTTCGACAGAACCGATGGTAACACCGGGGAGCTGTTTTTT. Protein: CASSFDRTDGNTGELFF.

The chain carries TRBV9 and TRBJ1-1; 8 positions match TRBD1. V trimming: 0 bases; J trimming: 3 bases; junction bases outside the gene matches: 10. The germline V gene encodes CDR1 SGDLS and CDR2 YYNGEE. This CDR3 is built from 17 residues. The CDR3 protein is CASSVATGGPQDTEAFF. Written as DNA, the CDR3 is TGTGCCAGCAGCGTAGCTACAGGGGGACCCCAGGACACTGAAGCTTTCTTT.

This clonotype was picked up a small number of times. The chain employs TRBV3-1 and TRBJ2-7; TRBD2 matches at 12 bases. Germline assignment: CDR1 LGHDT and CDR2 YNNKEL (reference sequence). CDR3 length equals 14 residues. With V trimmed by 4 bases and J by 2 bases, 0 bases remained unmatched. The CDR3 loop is CASSRTSGTYEQYF. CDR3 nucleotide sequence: TGTGCCAGCAGCCGGACTAGCGGGACCTACGAGCAGTACTTC.

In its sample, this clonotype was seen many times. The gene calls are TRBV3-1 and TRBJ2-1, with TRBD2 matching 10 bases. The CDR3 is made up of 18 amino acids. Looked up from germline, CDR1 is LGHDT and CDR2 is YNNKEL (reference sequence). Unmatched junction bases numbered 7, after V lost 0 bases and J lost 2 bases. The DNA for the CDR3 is TGTGCCAGCAGCCAAGATGTCCGACTAGCGGGCCCCTACAATGAGCAGTTCTTC. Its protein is CASSQDVRLAGPYNEQFF.

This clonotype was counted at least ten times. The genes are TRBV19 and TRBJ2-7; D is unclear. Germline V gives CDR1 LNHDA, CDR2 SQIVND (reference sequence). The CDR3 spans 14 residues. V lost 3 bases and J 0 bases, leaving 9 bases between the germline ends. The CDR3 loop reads CASSITDGSYEQYF. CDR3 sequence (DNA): TGTGCCAGTAGTATCACCGACGGCTCCTACGAGCAGTACTTC.

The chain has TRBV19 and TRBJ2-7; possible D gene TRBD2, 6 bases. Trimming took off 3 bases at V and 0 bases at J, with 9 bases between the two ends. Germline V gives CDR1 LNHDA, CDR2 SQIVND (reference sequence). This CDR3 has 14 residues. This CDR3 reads CASSIVGGSYEQYF. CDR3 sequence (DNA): TGTGCCAGTAGTATTGTCGGGGGCTCCTACGAGCAGTACTTC.

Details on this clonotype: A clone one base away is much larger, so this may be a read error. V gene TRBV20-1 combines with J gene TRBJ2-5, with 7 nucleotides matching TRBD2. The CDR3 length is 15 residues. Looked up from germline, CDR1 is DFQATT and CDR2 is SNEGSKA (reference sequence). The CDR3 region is CSAGDGGGVGETQYF. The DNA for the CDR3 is TGCAGTGCTGGAGATGGGGGAGGGGTTGGAGAGACCCAGTACTTC.

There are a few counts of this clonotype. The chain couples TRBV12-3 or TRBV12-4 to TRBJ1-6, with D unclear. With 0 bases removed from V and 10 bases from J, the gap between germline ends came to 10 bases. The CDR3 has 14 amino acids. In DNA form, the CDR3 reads TGTGCCAGCAGTTTAGCGGAGATGGGGTCACCCCTCCACTTT. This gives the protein CASSLAEMGSPLHF.

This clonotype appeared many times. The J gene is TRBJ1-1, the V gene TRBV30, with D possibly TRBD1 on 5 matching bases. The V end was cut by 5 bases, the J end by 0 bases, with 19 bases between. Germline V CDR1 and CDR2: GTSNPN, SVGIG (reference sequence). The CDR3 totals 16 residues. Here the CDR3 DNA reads TGTGCCTGGGGGGGGATCATTAGTCAGGTGAACACTGAAGCTTTCTTT. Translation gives CAWGGIISQVNTEAFF.

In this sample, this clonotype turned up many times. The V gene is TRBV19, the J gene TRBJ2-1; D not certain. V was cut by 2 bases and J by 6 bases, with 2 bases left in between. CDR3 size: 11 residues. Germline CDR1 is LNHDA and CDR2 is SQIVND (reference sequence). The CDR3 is CASSIFNEQFF. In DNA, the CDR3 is TGTGCCAGTAGTATATTCAATGAGCAGTTCTTC.

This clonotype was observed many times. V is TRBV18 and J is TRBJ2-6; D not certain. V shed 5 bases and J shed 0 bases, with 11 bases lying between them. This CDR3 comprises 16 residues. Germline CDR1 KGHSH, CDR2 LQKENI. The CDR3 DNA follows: TGTGCCAGCTCAGTCGGCAGCGCCTCTGGGGCCAACGTCCTGACTTTC. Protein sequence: CASSVGSASGANVLTF.

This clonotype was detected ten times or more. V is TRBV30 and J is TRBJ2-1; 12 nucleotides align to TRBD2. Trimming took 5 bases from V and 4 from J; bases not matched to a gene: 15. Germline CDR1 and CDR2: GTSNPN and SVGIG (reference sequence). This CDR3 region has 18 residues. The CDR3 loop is CAWFGRLAGGPIYNEQFF. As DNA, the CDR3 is TGTGCCTGGTTCGGGCGGCTAGCGGGAGGGCCCATTTACAATGAGCAGTTCTTC. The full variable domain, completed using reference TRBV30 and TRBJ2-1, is SQTIHQWPATLVQPVGSPLSLECTVEGTSNPNLYWYRQAAGRGLQLLFYSVGIGQISSEVPQNLSASRPQDRQFILSSKKLLLSDSGFYLCAWFGRLAGGPIYNEQFFGPGTRLTVL.

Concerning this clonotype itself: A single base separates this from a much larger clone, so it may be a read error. Written as DNA, the CDR3 is TGCGCCAGCAGCCTTGGGATCGGTCTCACAGATACGCAGTATTTT. Translating it yields CASSLGIGLTDTQYF. The genes are TRBV5-1 and TRBJ2-3; D uncertain. The V and J ends lost 4 bases and 2 bases respectively, with 14 bases between them. From germline, CDR1 is SGHRS and CDR2 YFSETQ. The CDR3 contains 15 residues.

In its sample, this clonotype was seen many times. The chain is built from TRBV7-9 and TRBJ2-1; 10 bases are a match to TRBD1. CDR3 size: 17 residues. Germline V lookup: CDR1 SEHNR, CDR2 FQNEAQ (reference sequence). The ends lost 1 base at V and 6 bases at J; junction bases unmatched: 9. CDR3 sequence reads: CASSLGRGTGDSNEQFF. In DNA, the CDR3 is TGTGCCAGCAGCTTAGGACGGGGGACAGGGGATAGCAATGAGCAGTTCTTC.

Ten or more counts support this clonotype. DNA for the CDR3: TGTGCCAGCAGCCCCACTAGACAGTTTTTCGTGAACACTGAAGCTTTCTTT. Translating it yields CASSPTRQFFVNTEAFF. The chain uses TRBV3-1 and TRBJ1-1; possibly TRBD1 for D (5 bases). The CDR3 is 17 residues long. Trimming took 4 bases from V and 0 from J, leaving 18 bases between them. In germline, CDR1 is LGHDT, CDR2 YNNKEL (reference sequence).

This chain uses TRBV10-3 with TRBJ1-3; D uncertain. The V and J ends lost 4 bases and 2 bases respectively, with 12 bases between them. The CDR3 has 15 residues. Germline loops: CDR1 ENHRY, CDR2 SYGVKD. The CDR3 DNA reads TGTGCCATCAGTGGGGCAGCCTCGGCTGGAAACACCATATATTTT. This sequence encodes CAISGAASAGNTIYF.

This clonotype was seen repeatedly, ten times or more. The CDR3 DNA sequence: TGTGCCAGCAGCGTAGACGGGAGGGCCGGGGGTGAGCAGTTCTTC. This codes for CASSVDGRAGGEQFF. V and J are TRBV9 and TRBJ2-1; 8 bases are a match to TRBD2. Germline lookup yields CDR1 SGDLS and CDR2 YYNGEE. This CDR3 has 15 residues. Trimming took 0 bases from V and 9 from J; bases not matched to a gene: 8.

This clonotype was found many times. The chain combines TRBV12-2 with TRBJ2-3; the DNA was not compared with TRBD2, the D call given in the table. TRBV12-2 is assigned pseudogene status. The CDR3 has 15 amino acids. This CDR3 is CASRLSPHCGDTQYF. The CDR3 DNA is TGTGCAAGTCGCTTAAGTCCCCACTGTGGAGATACGCAGTATTTT.

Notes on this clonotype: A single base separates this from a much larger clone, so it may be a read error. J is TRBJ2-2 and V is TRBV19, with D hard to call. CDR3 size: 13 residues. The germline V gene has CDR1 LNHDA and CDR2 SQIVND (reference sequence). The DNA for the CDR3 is TGTGGCAGTAGTCCGGCAGCGCCCGGGGAGCTGTTTTTT. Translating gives CGSSPAAPGELFF.

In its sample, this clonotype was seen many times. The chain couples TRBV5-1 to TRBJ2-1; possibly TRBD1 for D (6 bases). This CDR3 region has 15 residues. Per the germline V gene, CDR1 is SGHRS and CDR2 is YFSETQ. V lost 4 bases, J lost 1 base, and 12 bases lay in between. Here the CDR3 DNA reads TGCGCCAGCAGCCGAACGGACAGATCCTACAATGAGCAGTTCTTC. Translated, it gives CASSRTDRSYNEQFF.